The source of this T cell receptor (beta chain) is a study of cytotoxic CD8 clonotypes in ibrutinib-treated CLL. About the research overall: Once treatment had gone on for a median of 12 months, range 6 to 36, response samples were drawn.

Study-wide results and caveats: Clonality rose at ibrutinib response, held steady in sustained remission, and fell toward baseline at progression.

TCRdb's copy holds only in-frame clones and misses some; the assay was immunoSEQ multiplex PCR. The data hold over 20,000 clones, with approximately 72% observed a single time. The junction had 10 bases not matched to a gene; V was cut back by 0 bases and J by 8 bases. Germline V gene data show CDR1 as MNHNY and CDR2 as SVGAGI (reference sequence). This CDR3 has 16 amino acids. Worth noting for this clone: No antigen is known for it.

The material was PBMCs, obtained before ibrutinib treatment. The V and J genes are TRBV6-6 and TRBJ1-5; 7 bases agree with TRBD1. This sequence was found in a human donor with chronic lymphocytic leukemia. DNA of the CDR3: TGTGCCAGCAGTTACTCGACAGGGTACTCAAGGAAGCCCCAGCATTTT. Translation: CASSYSTGYSRKPQHF.